Sequencing of this T cell receptor beta chain was carried out in a study of long-term antiretroviral therapy in people with HIV. Whole-study findings and limits: After ART, diversity increased yet remained lower than transplant donor controls. Within the repertoire, clones expanded before ART were dominant at all time points.

At survey level, the immunoSEQ assay was run in its v3.0 version. In sequencing, about 40,000-55,000 T-cell genomes per sample were targeted. Sequenced by immunoSEQ multiplex PCR; TCRdb stores in-frame clones only, minus some. The table includes 30,000 to 40,000 clones, 75% to 85% detected once. This clone showed up just a few times. Its antigen is unknown. Unmatched junction bases numbered 2, after V lost 1 base and J lost 2 bases. The length of the CDR3 is 15 residues. CDR1 is SGHAT, CDR2 FQDESV, per germline (reference sequence). The J gene is TRBJ2-3, the V gene TRBV11-1; 8 nucleotides match TRBD1. This TCR was sampled from a man between 18 and 29 years old with HIV. The specimen comprised unsorted PBMCs, sampled 1.9 years after starting antiretroviral therapy. The CDR3 sequence is CASSLGQGHTDTQYF. The CDR3 DNA reads TGTGCCAGCAGCTTAGGACAGGGGCACACAGATACGCAGTATTTT.